This TCR beta chain was recovered during a study of T cells in Graves' hyperthyroidism and ophthalmopathy. Pregnant or lactating patients were excluded, as were those with uncontrolled infection or other autoimmune disease. It was RNA transcripts that yielded the amplified TCR beta CDR3 regions. HTBI primers were used for first-round RT-PCR of the TCR CDR3. MiXCR, applied by TCRdb to the multiplex PCR reads, yields one record per CDR3 protein. Of about 640,000 distinct CDR3 sequences in the sample, about a fifth were seen once. As to this clonotype: The antigen is undetermined.

The study, taken as a whole, reports: Among clonotypes expanded in thyroid above 0.001, most were also found in blood.

CDR3 length: 15 residues. Trimming removed 8 bases from V and 4 bases from J; junction bases left unmatched: 10. Germline V gene data show CDR1 as ENHRY and CDR2 as SYGVKD. The chain couples TRBV10-3 to TRBJ2-3, with 9 bases aligning to TRBD2. Sequenced input: blood. The TCR was taken from a man aged 25 to 40 with Graves' ophthalmopathy. The CDR3 DNA sequence: TGTGCCATCGGACCTCTAGCGGGGTCTGCAGATACGCAGTATTTT. Its translation is CAIGPLAGSADTQYF.